The rows below give T cell receptor beta chains drawn from one sample of a study of post-analysis software for immune sequencing data. One entry per CDR3 protein, called by TCRdb with MiXCR from the PCR reads. The sample holds over 150,000 distinct CDR3 sequences, roughly 34% seen once. The sequencing here drew on blood, taken after autologous hematopoietic stem cell transplantation. The receptor set was obtained from a girl under 18 with multiple sclerosis. The CDR3 runs from the conserved cysteine through the conserved F or W. The D gene is left open where the match is weak. The listing skips clone size in some rows; elsewhere it reads once, few, many or a size class.

d_call,clone_size,v_call,j_call,cdr3_aa,cdr3_nt
TRBD1,many,TRBV7-8,TRBJ2-3,CASSLDDRGTDTQYF,TGTGCCAGCAGCTTAGATGACAGGGGCACAGATACGCAGTATTTT
.,.,TRBV19,TRBJ2-5,CASSNPGWETQYF,TGTGCCAGTAGTAACCCGGGATGGGAGACCCAGTACTTC
.,.,TRBV7-8,TRBJ2-7,CASSLQAGISYEQYF,TGTGCCAGCAGCTTACAGGCAGGGATTTCCTACGAGCAGTACTTC
.,.,TRBV20-1,TRBJ2-1,CSAILPGPSYNEQFF,TGCAGTGCTATCCTCCCGGGACCATCCTACAATGAGCAGTTCTTC
TRBD1,.,TRBV6-5,TRBJ2-1,CASSFGTVGNERFF,TGTGCCAGCAGTTTCGGGACAGTGGGCAATGAGCGGTTCTTC
TRBD1,few,TRBV7-9,TRBJ1-5,CASSSTGGHQPQHF,TGTGCCAGCAGTTCTACAGGGGGCCATCAGCCCCAGCATTTT
TRBD2,many,TRBV4-1,TRBJ2-1,CASSQEVAGLLNNEQFF,TGCGCCAGCAGCCAAGAAGTCGCGGGACTACTCAACAATGAGCAGTTCTTC
.,.,TRBV27,TRBJ2-1,CASGLSSSYNEQFF,TGTGCCAGCGGTTTATCCTCCTCCTACAATGAGCAGTTCTTC
.,.,TRBV2,TRBJ2-6,CASSSGANVLTF,TGTGCCAGCAGTTCTGGGGCCAACGTCCTGACTTTC
TRBD1,.,TRBV6-5,TRBJ1-2,CASSTNRDRGRSGYTF,TGTGCCAGCAGTACGAACCGGGACAGGGGGCGAAGTGGCTACACCTTC
.,.,TRBV11-2,TRBJ2-1,CASSLEWVSYNEQFF,TGTGCCAGCAGCTTAGAGTGGGTCTCCTACAATGAGCAGTTCTTC
TRBD1,.,TRBV2,TRBJ1-2,CASATGDLYGYTF,TGTGCCAGCGCAACAGGGGACCTCTATGGCTACACCTTC
.,.,TRBV7-9,TRBJ1-1,CASSHRQHTEAFF,TGTGCCAGCAGCCATCGACAGCACACTGAAGCTTTCTTT
.,many,TRBV7-3,TRBJ2-5,CASSLSPQETQYF,TGTGCCAGCAGCTTAAGTCCGCAAGAGACCCAGTACTTC
.,many,TRBV5-1,TRBJ2-7,CASSPDRISYEQYF,TGCGCCAGCAGCCCCGACAGAATCTCCTACGAGCAGTACTTC
.,many,TRBV6-6,TRBJ1-5,CASSYARQGSNQPQHF,TGTGCCAGCAGTTACGCCCGTCAAGGGAGCAATCAGCCCCAGCATTTT
.,.,TRBV7-3,TRBJ1-1,CASSFTHSNTEAFF,TGTGCCAGCAGCTTTACTCACAGCAACACTGAAGCTTTCTTT
.,.,TRBV6-2/TRBV6-3,TRBJ2-7,CASSLLTSYEQYF,TGTGCCAGCAGCTTACTCACCTCCTACGAGCAGTACTTC
.,.,TRBV28,TRBJ2-1,CASSFPTRLSSYNEQFF,TGTGCCAGCAGTTTCCCGACTAGGCTGAGCTCCTACAATGAGCAGTTCTTC
.,few,TRBV15,TRBJ1-4,CATSDRRVAEKLFF,TGTGCCACCAGCGACAGGAGGGTTGCGGAAAAACTGTTTTTT
.,.,TRBV20-1,TRBJ1-1,CSASMENTEAFF,TGCAGTGCTAGTATGGAGAACACTGAAGCTTTCTTT
TRBD1,.,TRBV4-2,TRBJ1-2,CASSQDAQGAANYGYTF,TGTGCCAGCAGCCAAGATGCACAGGGGGCAGCTAACTATGGCTACACCTTC
TRBD1,.,TRBV20-1,TRBJ2-7,CSASGTGDGNEQYF,TGCAGTGCCTCCGGGACAGGGGACGGCAATGAGCAGTACTTC
TRBD2,.,TRBV6-5,TRBJ2-5,CASSRGTSGRGETQYF,TGTGCCAGCAGCCGCGGGACTAGCGGGAGGGGAGAGACCCAGTACTTC
.,many,TRBV20-1,TRBJ2-1,CSAGRALDNEQFF,TGCAGTGCTGGCCGGGCGTTAGACAATGAGCAGTTCTTC
.,many,TRBV12-3/TRBV12-4,TRBJ2-1,CASSGYEQFF,TGTGCCAGCAGTGGTTATGAGCAGTTCTTC
TRBD2,.,TRBV4-1,TRBJ2-3,CASSSLAGEDTQYF,TGCGCCAGCAGCTCCCTAGCGGGAGAAGATACGCAGTATTTT
TRBD1,many,TRBV9,TRBJ1-2,CASSPSGTGARGGGYTF,TGTGCCAGCAGTCCCTCCGGGACAGGGGCCAGGGGGGGTGGCTACACCTTC
.,once,TRBV20-1,TRBJ2-5,CSTSSEWETQYF,TGCAGTACTAGTTCCGAGTGGGAGACCCAGTACTTC
TRBD1,.,TRBV27,TRBJ2-7,CASSSTIGQGLYEQYF,TGTGCCAGCAGTTCGACGATAGGACAGGGCCTGTACGAGCAGTACTTC
.,few,TRBV6-6,TRBJ2-7,CASSGVAETYEQYF,TGTGCCAGCAGCGGGGTAGCGGAAACCTACGAGCAGTACTTC
.,.,TRBV29-1,TRBJ2-5,CSVGGAEETQYF,TGCAGCGTAGGAGGGGCAGAAGAGACCCAGTACTTC
.,.,TRBV29-1,TRBJ2-5,CSARRGQETQYF,TGCAGCGCTCGTCGAGGTCAAGAGACCCAGTACTTC
.,.,TRBV15,TRBJ2-3,CATSGAWGDTQYF,TGTGCCACCTCAGGGGCTTGGGGGGATACGCAGTATTTT
TRBD1,.,TRBV27,TRBJ2-7,CASSWGTGLNEQYF,TGTGCCAGCAGCTGGGGGACAGGGTTGAATGAGCAGTACTTC
TRBD1,.,TRBV27,TRBJ2-7,CASSSQGGPYEQYF,TGTGCCAGCAGTTCACAGGGGGGCCCCTACGAGCAGTACTTC